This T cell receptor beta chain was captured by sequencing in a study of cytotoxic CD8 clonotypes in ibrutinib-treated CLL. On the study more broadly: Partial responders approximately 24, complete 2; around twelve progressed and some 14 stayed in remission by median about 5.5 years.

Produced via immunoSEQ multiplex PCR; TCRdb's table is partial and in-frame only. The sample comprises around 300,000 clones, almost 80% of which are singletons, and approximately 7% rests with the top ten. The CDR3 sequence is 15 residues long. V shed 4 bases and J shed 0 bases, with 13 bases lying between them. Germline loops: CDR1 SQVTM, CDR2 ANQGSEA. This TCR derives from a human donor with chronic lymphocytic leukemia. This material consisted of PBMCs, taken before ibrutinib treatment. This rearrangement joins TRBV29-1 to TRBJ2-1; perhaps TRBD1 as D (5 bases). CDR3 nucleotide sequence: TGCAGCGTTGTGGGGCAACCGAGCTCCTACAATGAGCAGTTCTTC. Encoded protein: CSVVGQPSSYNEQFF.